This T cell receptor (beta chain) was sequenced in a study of blood T cell repertoires in COVID-19. About the research overall: The samples span acute and convalescent COVID-19 from the United States, Italy and Spain.

Original data processing: The authors estimated nucleated cell counts from reference gene primer amplification. Repertoires were generated with immunoSEQ multiplex PCR, while TCRdb's copy carries only in-frame clones and drops some. V and J calls and clone size are given by that table; D and trimming were obtained from the DNA. The repertoire includes over 100,000 clones, 70% to 90% of them detected once, and over 1.2% sits in the top ten. Germline V gene data show CDR1 as ENHRY and CDR2 as SYGVKD. The V segment lost 3 bases and the J segment 5 bases; nucleotides outside the gene matches: 4. This CDR3 is 14 amino acids long.

The TCR sequence derives from a man between 35 and 55 years old with acute or convalescent COVID-19. The sequenced material came from peripheral blood. The J gene is TRBJ2-7, the V gene TRBV10-3, with 10 bases identical to TRBD2. The CDR3 here is CAISDGLAVHEQYF. In DNA, the CDR3 is TGTGCCATCAGTGACGGACTAGCGGTCCACGAGCAGTACTTC.